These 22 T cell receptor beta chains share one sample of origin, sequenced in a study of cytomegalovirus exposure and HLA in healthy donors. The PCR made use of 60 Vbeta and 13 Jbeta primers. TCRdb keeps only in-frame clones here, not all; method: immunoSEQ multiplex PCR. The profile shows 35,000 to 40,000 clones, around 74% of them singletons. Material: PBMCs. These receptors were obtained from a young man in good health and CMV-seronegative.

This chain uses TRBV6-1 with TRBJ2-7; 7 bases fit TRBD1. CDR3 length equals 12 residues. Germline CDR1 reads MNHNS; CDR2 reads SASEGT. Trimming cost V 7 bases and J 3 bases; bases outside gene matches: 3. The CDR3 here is CASNNRGYEQYF. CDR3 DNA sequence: TGTGCCAGCAATAACAGGGGCTACGAGCAGTACTTC.

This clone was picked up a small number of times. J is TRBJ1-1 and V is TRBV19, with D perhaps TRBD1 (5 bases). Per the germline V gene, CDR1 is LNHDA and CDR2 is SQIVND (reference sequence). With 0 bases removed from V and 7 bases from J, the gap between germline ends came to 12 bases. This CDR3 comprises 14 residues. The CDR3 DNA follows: TGTGCCAGTAGTATAGATCCTACAGGCCGTGAAGCTTTCTTT. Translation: CASSIDPTGREAFF.

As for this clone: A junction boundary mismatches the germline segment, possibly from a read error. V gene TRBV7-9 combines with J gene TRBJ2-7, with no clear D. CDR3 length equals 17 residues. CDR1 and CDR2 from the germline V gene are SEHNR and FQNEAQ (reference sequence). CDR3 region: CSSSSRLGRGYSYEQYF. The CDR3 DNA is TGTTCCAGCAGCTCTCGACTCGGTCGAGGTTACTCCTACGAGCAGTACTTC.

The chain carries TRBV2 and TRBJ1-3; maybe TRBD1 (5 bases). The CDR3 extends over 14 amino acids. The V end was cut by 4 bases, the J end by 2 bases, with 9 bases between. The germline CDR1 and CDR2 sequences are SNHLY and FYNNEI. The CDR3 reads CASSGSRAGNTIYF. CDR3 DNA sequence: TGTGCCAGCAGTGGGTCCAGGGCTGGAAACACCATATATTTT.

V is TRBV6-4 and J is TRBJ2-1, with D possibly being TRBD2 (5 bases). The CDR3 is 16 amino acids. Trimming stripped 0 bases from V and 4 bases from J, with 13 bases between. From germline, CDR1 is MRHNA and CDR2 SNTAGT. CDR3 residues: CASSDSPSFGYNEQFF. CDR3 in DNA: TGTGCCAGCAGTGACTCCCCTAGCTTCGGGTACAATGAGCAGTTCTTC.

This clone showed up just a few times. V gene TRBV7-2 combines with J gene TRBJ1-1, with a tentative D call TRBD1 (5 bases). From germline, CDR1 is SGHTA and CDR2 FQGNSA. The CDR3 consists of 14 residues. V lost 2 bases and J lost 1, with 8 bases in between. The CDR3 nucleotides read TGTGCCAGCAGCTTACAGGGAAAGAACACTGAAGCTTTCTTT. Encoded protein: CASSLQGKNTEAFF. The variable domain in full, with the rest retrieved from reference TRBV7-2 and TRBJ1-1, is GAGVSQSPSNKVTEKGKDVELRCDPISGHTALYWYRQSLGQGLEFLIYFQGNSAPDKSGLPSDRFSAERTGGSVSTLTIQRTQQEDSAVYLCASSLQGKNTEAFFGQGTRLTVV.

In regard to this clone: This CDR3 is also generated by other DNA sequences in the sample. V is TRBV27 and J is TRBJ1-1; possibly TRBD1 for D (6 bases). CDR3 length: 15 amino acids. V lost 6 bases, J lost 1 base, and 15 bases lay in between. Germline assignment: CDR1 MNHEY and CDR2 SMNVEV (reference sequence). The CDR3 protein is CASRDRTGTNTEAFF. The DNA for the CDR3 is TGTGCCAGCAGAGACAGGACGGGGACGAACACTGAAGCTTTCTTT.

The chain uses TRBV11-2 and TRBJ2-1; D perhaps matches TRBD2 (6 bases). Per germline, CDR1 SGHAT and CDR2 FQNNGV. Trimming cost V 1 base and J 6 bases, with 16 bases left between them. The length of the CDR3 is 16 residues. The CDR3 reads CASSLASYGSSNEQFF. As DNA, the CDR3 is TGTGCCAGCAGCTTAGCATCGTACGGGAGCTCCAATGAGCAGTTCTTC.

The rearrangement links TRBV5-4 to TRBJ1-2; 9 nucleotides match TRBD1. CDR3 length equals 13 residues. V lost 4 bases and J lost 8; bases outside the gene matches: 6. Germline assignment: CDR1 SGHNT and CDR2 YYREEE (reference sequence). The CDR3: CASSPRTGEGYTF. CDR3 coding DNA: TGTGCCAGCAGCCCAAGGACAGGGGAGGGCTACACCTTC.

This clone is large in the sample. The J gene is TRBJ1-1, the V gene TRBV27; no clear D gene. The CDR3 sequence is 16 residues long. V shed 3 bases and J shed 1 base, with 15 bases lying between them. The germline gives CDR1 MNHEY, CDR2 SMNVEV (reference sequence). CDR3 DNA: TGTGCCAGCAGTTTGGCGGGCCCACGGGGGAACACTGAAGCTTTCTTT. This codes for CASSLAGPRGNTEAFF.

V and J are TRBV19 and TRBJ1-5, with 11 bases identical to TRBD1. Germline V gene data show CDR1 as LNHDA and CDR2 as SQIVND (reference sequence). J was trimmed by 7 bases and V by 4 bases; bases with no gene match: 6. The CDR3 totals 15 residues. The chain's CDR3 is CASSTGQGAKQPQHF. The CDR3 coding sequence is TGTGCCAGTAGTACCGGACAGGGGGCGAAGCAGCCCCAGCATTTT.

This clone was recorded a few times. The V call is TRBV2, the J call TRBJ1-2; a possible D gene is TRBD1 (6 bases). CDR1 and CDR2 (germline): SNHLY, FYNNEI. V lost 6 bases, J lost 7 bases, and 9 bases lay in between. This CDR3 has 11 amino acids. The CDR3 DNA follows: TGTGCCAGCAGCCCAGGGGTTGGCTACACCTTC. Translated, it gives CASSPGVGYTF.

The CDR3 spells CASSYTEGRTEAFF. Here the CDR3 DNA reads TGTGCCAGCAGTTATACTGAGGGGAGGACTGAAGCTTTCTTT. This rearrangement joins TRBV13 to TRBJ1-1, with a tentative D call TRBD1 (5 bases). Trimming left V 6 bases short and J 5 bases short, with 16 bases between. Germline assignment: CDR1 PRHDT and CDR2 FYEKMQ (reference sequence). The CDR3 spans 14 residues.

CDR3 loop: CASSRTSGFPYEQYF. The DNA of the CDR3 is TGTGCCAGCAGTAGGACTAGCGGATTCCCCTACGAGCAGTACTTC. The chain has TRBV2 and TRBJ2-7, with TRBD2 matching 10 bases. Germline-derived CDR1 and CDR2 are SNHLY and FYNNEI. The CDR3 totals 15 residues. The V and J ends lost 5 bases and 2 bases, in that order; junction bases with no gene match: 6. The full variable domain, with the rest looked up from reference TRBV2 and TRBJ2-7, is EPEVTQTPSHQVTQMGQEVILRCVPISNHLYFYWYRQILGQKVEFLVSFYNNEISEKSEIFDDQFSVERPDGSNFTLKIRSTKLEDSAMYFCASSRTSGFPYEQYFGPGTRLTVT.

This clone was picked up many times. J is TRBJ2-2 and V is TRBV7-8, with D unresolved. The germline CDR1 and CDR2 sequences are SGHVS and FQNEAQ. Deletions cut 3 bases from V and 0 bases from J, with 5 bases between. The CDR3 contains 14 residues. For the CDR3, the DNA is TGTGCCAGCAGCTTCGTCCCGAACACCGGGGAGCTGTTTTTT. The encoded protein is CASSFVPNTGELFF.

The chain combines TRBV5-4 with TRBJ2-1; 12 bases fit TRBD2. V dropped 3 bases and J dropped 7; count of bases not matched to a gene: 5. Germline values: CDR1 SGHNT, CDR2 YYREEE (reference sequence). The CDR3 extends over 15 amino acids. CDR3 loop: CASSWLAGGENEQFF. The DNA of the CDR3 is TGTGCCAGCAGCTGGCTAGCGGGGGGGGAGAATGAGCAGTTCTTC. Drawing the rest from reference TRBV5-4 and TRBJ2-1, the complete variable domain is ETGVTQSPTHLIKTRGQQVTLRCSSQSGHNTVSWYQQALGQGPQFIFQYYREEENGRGNFPPRFSGLQFPNYSSELNVNALELDDSALYLCASSWLAGGENEQFFGPGTRLTVL.

The CDR3, as DNA: TGTGCCAGCACGCACGACAGGGGGATGAACACTGAAGCTTTCTTT. The encoded protein is CASTHDRGMNTEAFF. The gene calls are TRBV6-1 and TRBJ1-1; 9 nucleotides match TRBD1. The CDR3 is made up of 15 amino acids. The junction had 6 bases not matched to a gene; V was cut back by 7 bases and J by 0 bases. Germline V lookup: CDR1 MNHNS, CDR2 SASEGT.

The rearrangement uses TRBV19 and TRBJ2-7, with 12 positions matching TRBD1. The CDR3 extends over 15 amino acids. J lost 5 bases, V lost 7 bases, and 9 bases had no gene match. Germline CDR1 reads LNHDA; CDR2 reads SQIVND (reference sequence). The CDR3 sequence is CASTSGTGGFNEQYF. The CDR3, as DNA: TGTGCCAGTACTTCCGGGACAGGGGGCTTTAACGAGCAGTACTTC. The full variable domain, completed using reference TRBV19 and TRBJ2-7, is DGGITQSPKYLFRKEGQNVTLSCEQNLNHDAMYWYRQDPGQGLRLIYYSQIVNDFQKGDIAEGYSVSREKKESFPLTVTSAQKNPTAFYLCASTSGTGGFNEQYFGPGTRLTVT.

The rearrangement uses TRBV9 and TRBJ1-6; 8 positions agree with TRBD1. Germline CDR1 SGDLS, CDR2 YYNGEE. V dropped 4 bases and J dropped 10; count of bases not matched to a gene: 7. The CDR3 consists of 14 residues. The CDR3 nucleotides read TGTGCCAGCAGCCGATCGGGACAGGACTCACCCCTCCACTTT. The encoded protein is CASSRSGQDSPLHF.

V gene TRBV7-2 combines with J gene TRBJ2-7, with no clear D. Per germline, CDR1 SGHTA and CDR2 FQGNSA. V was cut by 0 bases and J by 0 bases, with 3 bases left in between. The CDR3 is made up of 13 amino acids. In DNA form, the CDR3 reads TGTGCCAGCAGCTTAGCCGTCTCCTACGAGCAGTACTTC. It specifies CASSLAVSYEQYF.

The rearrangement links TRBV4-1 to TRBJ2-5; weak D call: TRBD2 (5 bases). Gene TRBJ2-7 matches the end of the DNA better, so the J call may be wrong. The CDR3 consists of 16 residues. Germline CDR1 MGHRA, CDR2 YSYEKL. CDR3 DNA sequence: TGCGCCAGCAGCCAAGGAATCACGAGGGCGGGCTACGAGCAGTACTTC. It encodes CASSQGITRAGYEQYF.

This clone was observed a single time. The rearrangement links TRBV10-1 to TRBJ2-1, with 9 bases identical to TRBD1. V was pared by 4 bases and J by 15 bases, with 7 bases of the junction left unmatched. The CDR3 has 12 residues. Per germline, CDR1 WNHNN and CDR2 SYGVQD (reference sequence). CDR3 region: CASSGGDRVRFF. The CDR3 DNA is TGCGCCAGCAGTGGGGGGGACAGGGTTCGGTTCTTC.